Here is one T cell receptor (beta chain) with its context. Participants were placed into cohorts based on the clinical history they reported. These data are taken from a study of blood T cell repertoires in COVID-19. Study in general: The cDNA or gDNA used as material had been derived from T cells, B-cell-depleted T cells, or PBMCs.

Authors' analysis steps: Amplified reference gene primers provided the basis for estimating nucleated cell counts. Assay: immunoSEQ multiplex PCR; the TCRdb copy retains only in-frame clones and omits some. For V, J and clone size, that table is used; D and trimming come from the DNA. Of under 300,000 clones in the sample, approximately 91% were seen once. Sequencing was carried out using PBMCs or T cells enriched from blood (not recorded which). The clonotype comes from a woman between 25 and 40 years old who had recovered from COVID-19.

The CDR3 sequence is CASSRDTNQPQHF. CDR3 in DNA: TGTGCCAGCAGCCGGGACACCAATCAGCCCCAGCATTTT. The V gene is TRBV7-3, the J gene TRBJ1-5, with D possibly matching TRBD1 (6 bases). Trimming removed 5 bases at V and 3 bases at J, with 8 bases between. Germline CDR1 SGHTA, CDR2 FQGTGA. The CDR3 is 13 residues long.